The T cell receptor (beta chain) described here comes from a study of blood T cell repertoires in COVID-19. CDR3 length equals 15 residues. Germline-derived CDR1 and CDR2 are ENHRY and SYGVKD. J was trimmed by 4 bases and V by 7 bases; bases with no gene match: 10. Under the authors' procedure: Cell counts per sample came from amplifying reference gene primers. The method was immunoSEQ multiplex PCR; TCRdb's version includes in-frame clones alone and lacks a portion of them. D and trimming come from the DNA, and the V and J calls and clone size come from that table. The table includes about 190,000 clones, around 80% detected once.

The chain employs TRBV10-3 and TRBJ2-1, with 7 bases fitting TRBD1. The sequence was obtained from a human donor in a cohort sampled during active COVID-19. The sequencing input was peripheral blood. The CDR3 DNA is TGTGCCATCAATGCCGGGACAGACCTTTACAATGAGCAGTTCTTC. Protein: CAINAGTDLYNEQFF.